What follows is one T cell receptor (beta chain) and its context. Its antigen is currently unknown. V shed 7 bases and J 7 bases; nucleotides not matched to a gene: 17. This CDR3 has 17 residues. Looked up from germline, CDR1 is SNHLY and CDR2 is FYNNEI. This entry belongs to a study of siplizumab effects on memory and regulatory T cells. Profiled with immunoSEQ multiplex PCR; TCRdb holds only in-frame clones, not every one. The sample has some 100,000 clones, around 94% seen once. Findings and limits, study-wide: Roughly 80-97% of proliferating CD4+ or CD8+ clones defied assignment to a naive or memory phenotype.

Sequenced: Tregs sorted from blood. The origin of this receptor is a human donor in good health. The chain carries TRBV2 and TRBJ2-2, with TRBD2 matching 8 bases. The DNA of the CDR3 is TGTGCCAGCAAGTACAGGGCGGGGGGTGAACGGAGCGGGGAGCTGTTTTTT. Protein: CASKYRAGGERSGELFF. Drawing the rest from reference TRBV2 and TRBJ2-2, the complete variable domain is EPEVTQTPSHQVTQMGQEVILRCVPISNHLYFYWYRQILGQKVEFLVSFYNNEISEKSEIFDDQFSVERPDGSNFTLKIRSTKLEDSAMYFCASKYRAGGERSGELFFGEGSRLTVL.